This T cell receptor (beta chain) was profiled in a study of OX40 agonist ivuxolimab in advanced cancers. Clones were sequenced by immunoSEQ multiplex PCR, and TCRdb holds only the in-frame ones, with some missing. The sample comprises some 82,000 clones, nearly 95% of which are singletons, and approximately 11% rests with the top ten. The CDR3 totals 12 residues. Per germline, CDR1 MDHEN and CDR2 SYDVKM. The ends were cut back, 6 bases at V and 2 bases at J, with 8 bases in the middle. The TCR sequence derives from an adult with an advanced solid tumor such as melanoma, head and neck, liver or kidney cancer. The rearrangement uses TRBV28 and TRBJ2-7; no firm D call. Sequenced here: CD4+ or CD8+ T cells sorted from blood, sampled in a trial of the OX40 agonist ivuxolimab. The CDR3 coding sequence is TGTGCCAGCAGCCCCCTCCCCTACGAGCAGTACTTC. This codes for CASSPLPYEQYF.